The entry that follows covers one T cell receptor beta chain sequence. The sample is drawn from a study of shared clonotypes between healthy human individuals. It was around 190 ng DNA, tens of thousands of T cell genomes, that sorted-subset replicate PCRs used. Clones were read by immunoSEQ multiplex PCR, and TCRdb kept only the in-frame ones, dropping some. The profile shows over a million clones, 60% to 80% of them singletons. Germline assignment: CDR1 LGHNA and CDR2 YSLEER. This CDR3 has 15 amino acids. The V and J ends lost 4 bases and 7 bases respectively, with 19 bases between them. Memory CD4+ cells were the fraction left after CD45RA+ naive selection.

The sequenced sample was memory CD4+ T cells sorted from blood. Sample subset: CD45RA-negative fraction. The receptor was derived from a man aged 18 to 35 in good health. This chain uses TRBV4-3 with TRBJ1-2, with unresolved D. CDR3 residues: CASSLDRLGLVGYTF. The CDR3 nucleotides are TGCGCCAGCAGCCTCGATCGATTAGGGTTGGTTGGCTACACCTTC.